One sample yielded the 16 T cell receptor beta chains listed below, sequenced in a study of neoadjuvant anti-PD-1 for oral cavity cancer. The assay was immunoSEQ multiplex PCR, and TCRdb's table has in-frame clones only and misses some. The data contain roughly 34,000 clones, 85% to 90% of them seen just once; the ten biggest clones take up 3% to 4%. Sample: PBMCs, taken before nivolumab (anti-PD-1) treatment. All receptors derive from a person between 40 and 85 years old with oral cavity squamous cell carcinoma.

The table lists this clone with a few counts. The chain joins TRBV9 to TRBJ1-1; D is undetermined. The CDR3 runs 15 residues. CDR1 is SGDLS and CDR2 is YYNGEE in the germline V gene. The germline V and J ends were trimmed by 4 bases and 0 bases, with 13 bases remaining between them. The CDR3 nucleotides are TGTGCCAGCAGCCCTTGGCTTTCGTTGAACACTGAAGCTTTCTTT. Protein: CASSPWLSLNTEAFF.

The CDR3 DNA reads as TGTGCCAGGGGAGTTTCCGGGGAGCTGTTTTTT. This sequence encodes CARGVSGELFF. This chain connects TRBV2 to TRBJ2-2, with D maybe TRBD2 (5 bases). The V gene lost 9 bases and the J gene lost 6 bases, with 8 bases spanning the gap. The CDR3 totals 11 residues. Germline lookup yields CDR1 SNHLY and CDR2 FYNNEI. Complete variable domain (other parts from reference TRBV2 and TRBJ2-2): EPEVTQTPSHQVTQMGQEVILRCVPISNHLYFYWYRQILGQKVEFLVSFYNNEISEKSEIFDDQFSVERPDGSNFTLKIRSTKLEDSAMYFCARGVSGELFFGEGSRLTVL.

The V and J genes are TRBV2 and TRBJ1-1, with D possibly TRBD1 on 6 matching bases. CDR3 length equals 14 residues. Trimming stripped 6 bases from V and 5 bases from J, with 16 bases between. Germline V gene sequence: CDR1 SNHLY, CDR2 FYNNEI. The CDR3 spells CASSLYRDSTEAFF. The CDR3 bases are TGTGCCAGCAGCCTCTACAGGGATTCAACTGAAGCTTTCTTT.

The CDR3 spells CATRDTLKEQFF. CDR3 in DNA: TGTGCCACCCGGGACACCCTCAAAGAGCAGTTCTTC. The J gene is TRBJ2-1, the V gene TRBV15; TRBD1 is a possible D gene (6 bases). This CDR3 contains 12 residues. Between the trimmed V and J ends, which lost 8 bases and 10 bases, there was a span of 15 bases. Germline CDR1 LNHNV, CDR2 YYDKDF (reference sequence).

The chain uses TRBV5-8 and TRBJ1-6; possibly TRBD1 for D (5 bases). Trimming removed 5 bases from V and 7 bases from J, with 13 bases in between. From germline, CDR1 is SGHTS and CDR2 YDEGEE. CDR3 length: 14 residues. The CDR3 sequence: CASSAHRPNSPLHF. The DNA for the CDR3 is TGTGCCAGCAGTGCTCACAGGCCAAATTCACCCCTCCACTTT.

The V call is TRBV5-1, the J call TRBJ1-1; TRBD1 might be the D (5 bases). The germline CDR1 and CDR2 sequences are SGHRS and YFSETQ. The CDR3 totals 12 residues. V was trimmed by 5 bases and J by 1 base, leaving 6 bases between them. The CDR3, as DNA: TGCGCCAGCAGAAGGGGGAACACTGAAGCTTTCTTT. Its translation: CASRRGNTEAFF.

This chain joins TRBV5-6 and TRBJ1-1; 8 bases are shared with TRBD1. CDR1 and CDR2 from the germline V gene are SGHDT and YYEEEE. The CDR3 sequence is 16 residues long. V trimming: 4 bases; J trimming: 0 bases; junction bases outside the gene matches: 8. CDR3 coding DNA: TGTGCCAGCAGCCCTCTGGGACAGGTCATGAACACTGAAGCTTTCTTT. Translated: CASSPLGQVMNTEAFF.

This chain links TRBV11-2 with TRBJ1-2, with D unclear. CDR3 length equals 15 residues. Germline V lookup: CDR1 SGHAT, CDR2 FQNNGV. The V end lost 10 bases, the J end lost 8 bases, and 26 bases lay between the germline ends. The CDR3 loop reads CATTTNRQASRGYTF. DNA of the CDR3: TGTGCCACAACTACAAACCGGCAGGCTTCGCGGGGCTACACCTTC.

The chain employs TRBV18 and TRBJ2-5; TRBD2 is a possible D gene (5 bases). Germline V gene sequence: CDR1 KGHSH, CDR2 LQKENI. The CDR3 covers 13 residues. V shed 2 bases and J shed 9 bases, with 13 bases lying between them. This chain's CDR3 is CASSPVQVGAQYF. The CDR3 DNA is TGTGCCAGCTCACCAGTGCAGGTCGGGGCCCAGTACTTC.

V gene TRBV19 combines with J gene TRBJ2-7; 11 bases map to TRBD1. This CDR3 region has 16 residues. Germline assignment: CDR1 LNHDA and CDR2 SQIVND (reference sequence). With V trimmed by 5 bases and J by 6 bases, 12 bases remained unmatched. DNA for the CDR3: TGTGCCAGTAGTGGACGCTCGGGACAGGGGGTTGGCGAGCAGTACTTC. Translated: CASSGRSGQGVGEQYF.

V gene TRBV29-1 combines with J gene TRBJ1-1, with a weak D call TRBD1 (5 bases). This CDR3 region has 13 residues. Germline CDR1 and CDR2: SQVTM and ANQGSEA. V was shortened by 5 bases and J by 3 bases, with 13 bases between the two germline ends. Here the CDR3 reads CSVSRGRDTEAFF. Written as DNA, the CDR3 is TGCAGCGTTTCAAGGGGCAGGGACACTGAAGCTTTCTTT. The full variable domain, its missing parts supplied by reference TRBV29-1 and TRBJ1-1, is SAVISQKPSRDICQRGTSLTIQCQVDSQVTMMFWYRQQPGQSLTLIATANQGSEATYESGFVIDKFPISRPNLTFSTLTVSNMSPEDSSIYLCSVSRGRDTEAFFGQGTRLTVV.

The rearrangement joins TRBV15 to TRBJ2-5, with D unclear. V gave up 0 bases and J gave up 2 bases, with 10 bases separating them. Germline V gives CDR1 LNHNV, CDR2 YYDKDF (reference sequence). The CDR3 consists of 15 residues. CDR3 nucleotides: TGTGCCACCAGCAGAGATCCACAGCAGCAAGAGACCCAGTACTTC. It yields the protein CATSRDPQQQETQYF.

The chain recombines TRBV9 with TRBJ2-2; D perhaps matches TRBD2 (5 bases). The length of the CDR3 is 15 residues. Germline values: CDR1 SGDLS, CDR2 YYNGEE. Trimming took off 4 bases at V and 4 bases at J, with 14 bases between the two ends. CDR3 nucleotides: TGTGCCAGCAGCCTTATACTTGGAGGCACCGGGGAGCTGTTTTTT. It yields the protein CASSLILGGTGELFF.

This sequence joins TRBV7-9 and TRBJ2-5; D ambiguous. The germline CDR1 and CDR2 sequences are SEHNR and FQNEAQ (reference sequence). The CDR3 length is 14 residues. The V and J ends lost 2 bases and 4 bases respectively, with 11 bases between them. This chain's CDR3 is CASSLFGRLETQYF. For the CDR3, the DNA is TGTGCCAGCAGCTTATTTGGTCGTTTAGAGACCCAGTACTTC. The variable domain in full, completed from reference TRBV7-9 and TRBJ2-5, reads DTGVSQNPRHKITKRGQNVTFRCDPISEHNRLYWYRQTLGQGPEFLTYFQNEAQLEKSRLLSDRFSAERPKGSFSTLEIQRTEQGDSAMYLCASSLFGRLETQYFGPGTRLLVL.

The V and J genes are TRBV19 and TRBJ2-6; 7 bases match TRBD1. The ends lost 3 bases at V and 0 bases at J; junction bases unmatched: 14. Germline CDR1 LNHDA, CDR2 SQIVND (reference sequence). There are 20 residues in the CDR3. The CDR3 region is CASSIPPRQGRASGANVLTF. The DNA for the CDR3 is TGTGCCAGTAGTATTCCGCCGAGACAGGGACGCGCCTCTGGGGCCAACGTCCTGACTTTC.

This chain links TRBV5-1 with TRBJ2-2, with D maybe TRBD2 (7 bases). This CDR3 has 16 amino acids. V dropped 2 bases and J dropped 4 bases, with 15 bases sitting between them. CDR1 SGHRS and CDR2 YFSETQ come from the germline V gene. In nucleotides, the CDR3 is TGCGCCAGCAGCTTATACGGCGGGGGCTCCACCGGGGAGCTGTTTTTT. Protein sequence: CASSLYGGGSTGELFF.